This T cell receptor (beta chain) was observed in a study of blood T cell repertoires in COVID-19. Study-level information: There were acute and convalescent COVID-19 samples, and they came from the United States, Italy and Spain.

Method: immunoSEQ multiplex PCR; TCRdb's copy keeps in-frame clones and lacks some. The table shows some 190,000 clones, with around four fifths occurring only once. There are 14 residues in the CDR3. CDR1 and CDR2 (germline): MNHEY, SVGAGI. The V segment lost 9 bases and the J segment 0 bases; nucleotides outside the gene matches: 4. The sequence came from a human donor in a cohort sampled during active COVID-19. The sample taken for sequencing was peripheral blood. The chain couples TRBV6-5 to TRBJ1-4; TRBD1 agrees at 7 bases. The DNA for the CDR3 is TGTGCCAGTTCCAGGGGGGCAACTAATGAAAAACTGTTTTTT. Encoded protein: CASSRGATNEKLFF.